This TCR beta chain was documented in a study of cytomegalovirus exposure and HLA in healthy donors (dated by TCRdb to between 2016 and 2019). Background for the entire study: An earlier analysis of approximately 590 of the donors reported more than 250 Gb of sequence data and 117 million unique TCR beta sequences from roughly 180 million T cells. Roughly 320 gigabases of sequencing data and tens of millions of unique TCR sequences made up an early release that covered approximately 700 HLA-typed donors. The genetic ancestry cluster associated with self-reported Caucasian donors included about 84% of the 350 to 500 genotyped donors. The aim of the study was to test whether cataloging public T cell receptors could identify signatures of past pathogen exposure. The study used immunosequencing to profile the T cell repertoires of several hundred subjects and linked those repertoires to cytomegalovirus serostatus. Besides the first cohort of 666 subjects, a separate validation cohort made up of 120 different subjects was used. High-throughput TCR immunosequencing, statistical association of individual TCRs with disease status, and machine learning were combined to predict cytomegalovirus infection status. To study patterns of TCR occurrence, a later analysis re-analyzed previously published TCR beta repertoires from several hundred donors and added high-resolution HLA genotyping. Rather than drawing on any new phenotypic data, the later analysis identified candidate immune exposures from TCR beta sequences and the way those sequences occurred across donors. To decide whether each TCR beta V gene segment behaved as functional or pseudogenic, an earlier analysis of some 600 of the donors relied on high-throughput TCR beta sequencing. Donor age, sex, ethnicity and CMV serostatus were collected together with the repertoire data. Genome-wide SNP genotypes for about 65% of the roughly 670 donors were used in a later genetic analysis, which treated that subset as a discovery cohort. Every repertoire in the discovery cohort had been generated on one and the same sequencing platform. Both class I and class II loci were covered by HLA typing, at four-digit resolution. The number of typed donors differed by locus: about 620-640 for A, B, C, DRB1 and DQB1; approximately 530 for DQA1; fewer than 610 for DPA1; and 400 to 480 for DPB1. About five DR-DQ haplotypes were handled as single units for association and clustering, since linkage in the cohort was strong. Among some 410 genotyped donors of the cohort, an average of around 250,000 unique TCR beta nucleotide sequences was sequenced per donor, of which about 18% were non-productive. Overall study results and their limits: In a later analysis, the rate of TCR association differed among HLA loci, with DRB1 alleles having the most associated TCRs and HLA-C alleles having the fewest. Correlated functional status among segregating V segments might reflect linkage disequilibrium, but an unknown experimental factor could not be ruled out. In a later analysis, HLA-associated TCR beta chains were found to be more clonally expanded and to have lower generation probabilities than equally common non-associated chains. Several of the top co-occurrence clusters appeared to be linked to parvovirus B19, influenza, CMV and Epstein-Barr virus, according to a later analysis. In an earlier analysis of roughly 560 of the donors, most TCR beta V segments were observed in productive rearrangements about 87% or about 30% of the time, broadly matching IMGT annotations. In a later analysis, about 17,000 TCR beta sequences were associated with specific HLA alleles at a false discovery rate of 0.05. In the study, 150 to 200 TCR beta chains were listed as associated with cytomegalovirus. A cluster of highly shared sequence variants was judged likely to represent a technical artifact of the sequencing pipeline. HLA typing was unavailable for some donors at each locus, so association tests used only the typed subset. A few of the identified cytomegalovirus-associated TCR beta chains were confirmed in vitro to be specific for cytomegalovirus antigens. The cohort was sequenced for TCR beta chains only, and without alpha or paired-chain data the features that could be detected were limited. Across donors, most TCR sequences were observed very rarely, whereas some public TCRs were present in many individuals. A later genetic analysis reported fewer N-insertions in productive TCRs among donors in an Asian-associated ancestry cluster than the approximately 700-donor mean. The presence/absence analyses assumed that sequencing depth was roughly uniform across donors, and that assumption may not be true. Because counts were too low, seventeen rarely observed V segments, including chromosome 9 orphons, were excluded from the earlier analysis of around 640 of the donors. When HLA alleles, especially DR and DQ, strongly co-occurred, TCR associations were difficult to assign to individual alleles. Some IMGT-functional V segments, including TRBV6-2 and TRBV6-3, could not be distinguished by the 87-base-pair reads and were therefore excluded. The authors suggested that the approach could potentially be extended to other disease states and immunological phenotypes. Cytomegalovirus status was reported to be diagnosed by the classifier with high specificity and sensitivity in both the original and validation cohorts. CMV serostatus was the only immune exposure information available for the cohort. In a later genetic analysis, a missense DCLRE1C variant was associated with V-gene and J-gene trimming of TCR beta chains, and the association was replicated in an independent cohort. A later analysis found that most CMV-associated TCR beta chains appeared HLA-restricted, with HLA associations seemingly driven largely by CMV exposure. A further reported finding was that TCR beta sequences accurately predicted the HLA-A and HLA-B alleles for most subjects in the first cohort.

For this clone: The specificity of this receptor is unknown. Its ends do not fully match the called genes, so a read error is possible.

The cohort consisted of 650 to 700 healthy bone marrow donors. At the time of sampling, all cohort members were nominally healthy, though unrecorded immune exposures were likely present. The donor was CMV seronegative and was included in the group of over 300 seronegative cohort members. A peripheral blood sample was provided by each donor, and peripheral blood mononuclear cells were used for TCR beta sequencing. Genomic DNA was extracted from the blood cell samples with the Qiagen DNeasy Blood Extraction Kit. Library generation was performed with the immunoSEQ multiplex PCR assay. A mixture of 60 forward primers for TCR Vbeta segments and 13 reverse primers for TCR Jbeta segments was used in the multiplex PCR. The CDR3 region of rearranged TCR beta genes was amplified from genomic DNA by a multiplex PCR assay. The Illumina HiSeq System was used to sequence the amplified TCR beta libraries as 87-base-pair reads. Concerning the study's data processing: Across the 600 to 700 repertoires, a later analysis counted about 81 million unique TCR beta chains, approximately 12 million of which were shared by at least two donors. A nearest-neighbor algorithm error-corrected the raw reads and collapsed the reads into unique sequences, merging closely related sequences to remove PCR and sequencing errors. To assign V, D and J gene segments, CDR3 sequences were aligned to IMGT reference sequences. For a sequence to be retained, a match of at least six nucleotides to both a V gene segment and a J gene segment was required. A rearrangement was called productive if the CDR3 had no stop codons and remained in frame with V and J, and every other rearrangement was called non-productive. Following IMGT convention, CDR3 was defined as the stretch from the second conserved V-encoded cysteine to the conserved J-encoded phenylalanine. The earlier analysis of about 590 of the donors excluded sequences that lacked an unambiguous match to a single V gene segment. An earlier analysis of several hundred of the donors called V segments functional above 56.7% productive rearrangements and segregating when the between-donor standard deviation exceeded 5%. A statistical classification framework was built to diagnose cytomegalovirus status from the catalog of TCR beta chain sequences. In a later analysis, V and J genes were assigned by comparing TCR nucleotide sequences against IMGT/GENE-DB human TR gene sequences. A later analysis assigned CDR3 sequences and most-parsimonious VDJ recombination scenarios with the TCRdist pipeline. A later analysis defined each TCR beta chain by its CDR3 amino acid sequence plus V-gene family, and excluded reads lacking a unique V-gene family. As a way to deal with suspected cross-contamination and a sequencing artifact, a later analysis dropped hundreds of nucleotide sequences that were highly shared and had low generation probability. In a later analysis, a clonal expansion index for each public chain was calculated from normalized within-repertoire ranks of inferred template counts. In a later analysis, generation probabilities were computed using a VDJ recombination model fitted to out-of-frame rearrangements, and the results were checked against IGoR. Hypergeometric tests were used in a later analysis to score TCR-TCR, TCR-HLA and TCR-CMV co-occurrence, with a repertoire-size bias correction applied to the TCR pairs. In a later analysis, false discovery rates were estimated by permuting HLA or CMV assignments 20 times. In a later analysis, co-occurring TCRs were grouped using DBSCAN, and TCRdist sequence similarity was added for clustering within HLA-allele-positive subsets. Repertoires with fewer than 30,000 or more than 120,000 public chains, plus five repertoires with anomalous nucleotide sharing, were excluded from co-occurrence clustering. This immuneACCESS table, as held by TCRdb, lists in-frame sequences with V and J called but not all clones. Of the missing ones, under half trace to an unresolved V gene in checked studies; the others have no known cause. V and J calls and clone size are given by that table; D and trimming were obtained from the DNA. The table for this sample lists 140,000 to 150,000 clones; just over 65% of them were counted only once. The top ten hold 6% to 8% of the sample.

The CDR3 starts with the cysteine, ends with the phenylalanine, and has 14 residues. Only the CDR3 part of the read is kept: 42 bases, read in frame from the first base. Based on the germline V gene (reference sequence), the CDR1 and CDR2 sequences are SEHNR and FQNEAQ. The sequence links TRBV7-9 to TRBJ2-7, with 8 middle bases fitting TRBD2. The TCR comes from a woman in her sixties or seventies in good health and CMV-seronegative. The sample comprised PBMCs. The nucleotide sequence is TGTTCCAGCAGCCCCGGGGGGGGCCAATACGAGCAGTACTTC. The encoded protein is CSSSPGGGQYEQYF.